The 25 T cell receptor beta chains in this list originate from one sample, sequenced in a study of control samples from healthy donors and cancer patients. The protocol was immunoSEQ multiplex PCR, while the TCRdb copy is restricted to in-frame clones and leaves out a portion. The table lists about 89,000 clones, around nine tenths of them singletons. The specimen sequenced was blood. The receptors here all came from a man aged 30-40 years in good health.

The J gene is TRBJ1-2, the V gene TRBV9; weak D call: TRBD1 (6 bases). The CDR3 covers 14 residues. Germline V gene data show CDR1 as SGDLS and CDR2 as YYNGEE. V gave up 3 bases and J gave up 2 bases, with 11 bases separating them. The CDR3 spells CASSGTGSNYGYTF. The CDR3 bases are TGTGCCAGCAGCGGTACAGGGTCCAACTATGGCTACACCTTC.

The chain has TRBV7-9 and TRBJ1-1, with D hard to call. Germline assignment: CDR1 SEHNR and CDR2 FQNEAQ (reference sequence). The CDR3 contains 13 residues. Trimming stripped 2 bases from V and 1 base from J, with 5 bases between. CDR3 in amino acids: CASSLNGNTEAFF. CDR3 nucleotides: TGTGCCAGCAGCTTAAATGGGAACACTGAAGCTTTCTTT.

The chain joins TRBV4-2 to TRBJ2-3; 7 nucleotides agree with TRBD2. Germline loops: CDR1 LGHNA, CDR2 YNFKEQ. The V segment lost 2 bases and the J segment 3 bases; nucleotides outside the gene matches: 8. The CDR3 has 16 residues. The CDR3 loop reads CASSQSVGGTTDTQYF. As DNA, the CDR3 is TGTGCCAGCAGCCAAAGCGTCGGGGGGACGACAGATACGCAGTATTTT.

The J gene is TRBJ1-2, the V gene TRBV30, with a possible D match to TRBD1 (5 bases). CDR1 and CDR2 (germline): GTSNPN, SVGIG (reference sequence). The CDR3 contains 17 residues. V lost 0 bases and J 4 bases, leaving 21 bases between the germline ends. CDR3 loop: CAWSVRGGGRPLYGYTF. CDR3 nucleotides: TGTGCCTGGAGTGTAAGGGGTGGGGGAAGGCCACTCTATGGCTACACCTTC.

V gene TRBV4-1 combines with J gene TRBJ1-5; weak D call: TRBD1 (5 bases). Germline CDR1 reads MGHRA; CDR2 reads YSYEKL. V was shortened by 0 bases and J by 9 bases, with 9 bases between the two germline ends. The CDR3 is 13 residues long. The CDR3 coding sequence is TGCGCCAGCAGCCAAGAAGACGGGACGCCCCAGCATTTT. Translation: CASSQEDGTPQHF.

V gene TRBV12-5 combines with J gene TRBJ2-3, with TRBD1 matching over 8 bases. This CDR3 has 15 residues. Unmatched junction bases numbered 0, after V lost 1 base and J lost 0 bases. Germline V gives CDR1 LGHNT, CDR2 FRNRAP. The CDR3, as DNA: TGTGCTAGTGGTTTGGGGGACAGGAGCACAGATACGCAGTATTTT. This translates into CASGLGDRSTDTQYF.

The chain is built from TRBV5-1 and TRBJ2-1; no reliable D call. Germline values: CDR1 SGHRS, CDR2 YFSETQ. The CDR3 spans 15 residues. V lost 2 bases and J lost 0, with 9 bases in between. DNA of the CDR3: TGCGCCAGCAGCTTTCCCGATAGCTCCTACAATGAGCAGTTCTTC. Translated: CASSFPDSSYNEQFF.

The chain combines TRBV10-3 with TRBJ2-3, with D perhaps TRBD2 (6 bases). Germline V CDR1 and CDR2: ENHRY, SYGVKD. The CDR3 consists of 16 residues. The germline V and J ends were trimmed by 0 bases and 0 bases, with 10 bases remaining between them. The CDR3 nucleotides read TGTGCCATCAGTGAGTCGGGGACTGGAAGCACAGATACGCAGTATTTT. Translation gives CAISESGTGSTDTQYF.

The CDR3 sequence is CASGSEQFF. The CDR3, as DNA: TGCGCCAGCGGGAGTGAGCAGTTCTTC. V usage is TRBV5-1 and J usage is TRBJ2-1; D possibly corresponds to TRBD2 (5 bases). CDR3 length: 9 residues. The V gene lost 7 bases and the J gene lost 9 bases, with 5 bases spanning the gap. Germline V gene sequence: CDR1 SGHRS, CDR2 YFSETQ.

The CDR3 DNA reads as TGTGCCAGCAGTCTAGGACAGGGCGATAACTATGGCTACACCTTC. Its translation is CASSLGQGDNYGYTF. The chain carries TRBV6-5 and TRBJ1-2; 8 bases agree with TRBD1. The CDR3 has 15 residues. Unmatched junction bases numbered 6, after V lost 5 bases and J lost 1 base. Germline values: CDR1 MNHEY, CDR2 SVGAGI.

This chain joins TRBV19 and TRBJ1-2, with D maybe TRBD1 (6 bases). Germline V gene data show CDR1 as LNHDA and CDR2 as SQIVND (reference sequence). The CDR3 extends over 13 amino acids. Between the trimmed V and J ends, which lost 2 bases and 4 bases, there was a span of 8 bases. CDR3 sequence reads: CASSIQGPYGYTF. DNA for the CDR3: TGTGCCAGTAGTATACAGGGGCCCTATGGCTACACCTTC.

J is TRBJ2-7 and V is TRBV27, with D uncertain. V was clipped by 8 bases and J by 0 bases, with 23 bases between them. The CDR3 loop spans 17 amino acids. Per the germline V gene, CDR1 is MNHEY and CDR2 is SMNVEV (reference sequence). The DNA for the CDR3 is TGTGCCAGCCCCCCGGTGACACGTCAGATTCACTCCTACGAGCAGTACTTC. Residues: CASPPVTRQIHSYEQYF.

This clone turned up a few times. The rearrangement uses TRBV7-9 and TRBJ1-2; D might be TRBD1 (5 bases). The CDR3 spans 14 residues. Looked up from germline, CDR1 is SEHNR and CDR2 is FQNEAQ (reference sequence). V was trimmed by 5 bases and J by 4 bases, leaving 14 bases between them. The CDR3, as DNA: TGTGCCAGCAGCCCCGAGGGGAGTTCCTATGGCTACACCTTC. This encodes CASSPEGSSYGYTF.

The rearrangement links TRBV4-1 to TRBJ2-5, with D maybe TRBD1 (6 bases). The length of the CDR3 is 15 residues. Germline CDR1 MGHRA, CDR2 YSYEKL. V shed 0 bases and J shed 4 bases, with 12 bases lying between them. The CDR3 here is CASSQDIKGGETQYF. The CDR3 nucleotides are TGCGCCAGCAGCCAAGATATTAAAGGGGGAGAGACCCAGTACTTC.

The CDR3 DNA is TGTGCCAGTAGTAGTTTTTCTCGGGGTGAAGCTTTCTTT. Residues: CASSSFSRGEAFF. The V call is TRBV19, the J call TRBJ1-1; D unclear. The CDR3 spans 13 residues. Per germline, CDR1 LNHDA and CDR2 SQIVND (reference sequence). V was clipped by 4 bases and J by 7 bases, with 13 bases between them.

This chain links TRBV3-1 (or the pseudogene TRBV3-2) with TRBJ1-2; D uncertain. V gave up 0 bases and J gave up 4 bases, with 3 bases separating them. There are 12 residues in the CDR3. Germline-derived CDR1 and CDR2 are LGHDT and YNNKEL (reference sequence). The CDR3 DNA sequence: TGTGCCAGCAGCCAAGAGGCCTATGGCTACACCTTC. It encodes CASSQEAYGYTF.

The chain is built from TRBV9 and TRBJ2-4; D may be TRBD1 (6 bases). The CDR3 extends over 14 amino acids. V was trimmed by 9 bases and J by 3 bases, leaving 16 bases between them. Per germline, CDR1 SGDLS and CDR2 YYNGEE. The CDR3 region has the DNA TGTGCCACCCGACAGGCGTTCGGCAAAAACATTCAGTACTTC. As protein: CATRQAFGKNIQYF.

The chain recombines TRBV27 with TRBJ1-2, with TRBD1 identical over 7 bases. There are 19 residues in the CDR3. CDR1 is MNHEY and CDR2 is SMNVEV in the germline V gene (reference sequence). V lost 2 bases to trimming and J lost 2 bases; unmatched junction nucleotides: 17. CDR3 protein: CASSLDGRRKGALNYGYTF. The CDR3 DNA reads TGTGCCAGCAGTTTAGACGGGAGGCGGAAGGGGGCGCTGAACTATGGCTACACCTTC.

The V call is TRBV7-9, the J call TRBJ2-5; perhaps TRBD1 as D (5 bases). V lost 5 bases to trimming and J lost 5 bases, with 15 bases between them. The CDR3 contains 14 residues. Germline assignment: CDR1 SEHNR and CDR2 FQNEAQ (reference sequence). CDR3 coding DNA: TGTGCCAGCAGCCCCCAAGGTGGGGCGGAGACCCAGTACTTC. Amino acid sequence: CASSPQGGAETQYF.

CDR3 nucleotides: TGTGCCAGCAGTCCCCTCTTAGAGGGGGGGAACTATGGCTACACCTTC. It encodes CASSPLLEGGNYGYTF. V usage is TRBV27 and J usage is TRBJ1-2, with D perhaps matching TRBD1 (6 bases). The CDR3 totals 16 residues. Germline V lookup: CDR1 MNHEY, CDR2 SMNVEV (reference sequence). Trimming took 5 bases from V and 2 from J, leaving 18 bases between them.

This clone was seen only once. This chain links TRBV24-1 with TRBJ2-7; maybe TRBD1 (6 bases). V lost 1 base and J lost 4, with 10 bases in between. The length of the CDR3 is 14 residues. Germline V gene sequence: CDR1 KGHDR, CDR2 SFDVKD. CDR3 region: CATSDFGTLYEQYF. The CDR3, as DNA: TGTGCCACCAGTGATTTCGGGACACTGTACGAGCAGTACTTC.

This clone has only one observation. This chain connects TRBV12-5 to TRBJ2-1; 7 positions match TRBD1. Germline V gene lookup returns CDR1 LGHNT and CDR2 FRNRAP. The CDR3 loop spans 15 amino acids. Losses at the gene ends were 3 bases for V and 0 bases for J; bases not matched to a gene: 2. The CDR3 nucleotides are TGTGCTAGTGGTTTAGGGACAGTCTCCTACAATGAGCAGTTCTTC. Its protein is CASGLGTVSYNEQFF.

This chain links TRBV11-2 with TRBJ2-7, with 7 bases fitting TRBD2. This CDR3 spans 14 amino acids. Germline trimming cut 5 bases from V and 7 bases from J; bases unmatched to any gene: 11. CDR1 SGHAT and CDR2 FQNNGV come from the germline V gene. The CDR3 loop is CASSQAGGAGEQYV. CDR3 bases: TGTGCCAGCAGCCAAGCCGGAGGAGCGGGGGAGCAGTACGTC.

This sequence joins TRBV29-1 and TRBJ2-7; possible D gene TRBD1, 5 bases. V lost 4 bases and J 1 base, leaving 8 bases between the germline ends. CDR1 SQVTM and CDR2 ANQGSEA come from the germline V gene. The CDR3 extends over 12 amino acids. In nucleotides, the CDR3 is TGCAGCGTTGTACAGGATTCCTACGAGCAGTACTTC. Its translation is CSVVQDSYEQYF.

This clone has just one count. The chain recombines TRBV7-3 with TRBJ2-2, with D perhaps TRBD2 (5 bases). This CDR3 region has 14 residues. V was trimmed by 4 bases and J by 7 bases, leaving 13 bases between them. Germline CDR1 reads SGHTA; CDR2 reads FQGTGA. As DNA, the CDR3 is TGTGCCAGCAGCTCGGACTTCGGTATCGGGGAGCTGTTTTTT. This sequence encodes CASSSDFGIGELFF.